These T cell receptor beta chains were read from a single sample in a study of cytomegalovirus exposure and HLA in healthy donors. TCRdb keeps only in-frame clones here, not all; method: immunoSEQ multiplex PCR. Of around 150,000 clones in the sample, 79% are singletons; the top ten hold around 6.5%. The sample taken for sequencing was PBMCs. Source of these receptors: a man aged 50-59 years in good health and CMV-seropositive. CDR3s include the opening cysteine and the closing phenylalanine or tryptophan.

j_call | cdr3_length | v_call | cdr3_aa
TRBJ2-5 | 15 | TRBV28 | CASSGGGLLQETQYF
TRBJ2-1 | 13 | TRBV10-3 | CASGTSGNNEQFF
TRBJ2-3 | 14 | TRBV28 | CAIQPGQVDGTQYF
TRBJ2-7 | 15 | TRBV6-1 | CASERAESPSYEQYF
TRBJ2-7 | 14 | TRBV25-1 | CASSSRLAPYEQYF
TRBJ2-5 | 11 | TRBV29-1 | CSAGGGLTQYF
TRBJ2-5 | 14 | TRBV5-1 | CASSSPLASKTQYF
TRBJ2-4 | 16 | TRBV28 | CASSFQGSGAKNIQYF
TRBJ1-5 | 15 | TRBV30 | CAWSVSGAGNQPQHF
TRBJ2-1 | 15 | TRBV10-2 | CASSEPPLAAGRQFF
TRBJ2-7 | 15 | TRBV2 | CASFGLAGVGYEQYF
TRBJ2-1 | 12 | TRBV28 | CASTLYPDEQFF
TRBJ1-1 | 13 | TRBV5-1 | CASNVGLGTEAFF
TRBJ1-6 | 14 | TRBV28 | CASSSAGSNSPLHF
TRBJ1-1 | 12 | TRBV29-1 | CSVAWQNTEAFF
TRBJ2-5 | 12 | TRBV2 | CAGGASQETQYF
TRBJ1-2 | 13 | TRBV27 | CASSSTGKGGYTF
TRBJ2-5 | 10 | TRBV7-9 | CASSGLLFYF
TRBJ1-4 | 13 | TRBV30 | CAWSVQVGEKLFF
TRBJ2-1 | 13 | TRBV5-1 | CASSLDASGSLFF
TRBJ2-7 | 15 | TRBV6-6 | CASSRAGGPGYEQYF
TRBJ1-5 | 15 | TRBV28 | CASSLPPYRVQPQHF
TRBJ2-7 | 13 | TRBV10-1 | CASSESTRDEQYF
TRBJ2-2 | 16 | TRBV28 | CASSARPGTSPGELFF
TRBJ2-5 | 14 | TRBV10-3 | CAISESRQEETQYF
TRBJ2-7 | 14 | TRBV19 | CASSIGTGLYEQYF
TRBJ1-6 | 14 | TRBV12-2 | CASRSRTGNSPLHF
TRBJ1-2 | 13 | TRBV10-2 | CASRDTSNYGYTF
TRBJ1-5 | 15 | TRBV2 | CASSETGESNQPQHF
TRBJ2-7 | 17 | TRBV28 | CASSPRVAGVSSYEQYF
TRBJ1-1 | 16 | TRBV2 | CASTPDGTPGYTEAFF
TRBJ2-2 | 16 | TRBV10-1 | CASSDGGLPDTGELFF
TRBJ2-4 | 12 | TRBV30 | CAWRQGMDIQYF
TRBJ1-1 | 17 | TRBV2 | CASSDRGHVTGNTEAFF
TRBJ1-2 | 13 | TRBV19 | CASKEGVSQGYTF
. | 19 | TRBV5-1 | CASSLAPTSGRALSYEQYF
TRBJ1-5 | 13 | TRBV30 | CAWSVLSHQPQHF
TRBJ2-3 | 14 | TRBV5-1 | CASSPGQYADTQYF
TRBJ2-1 | 15 | TRBV7-9 | CSSSSRQGSHNEQFF
TRBJ2-7 | 15 | TRBV5-1 | CASSASGLAGDEQYF
TRBJ1-3 | 16 | TRBV6-1 | CASSEAVQGAGNTIYF
TRBJ2-7 | 13 | TRBV6-5 | CASSLKLVGEQYF
TRBJ1-1 | 17 | TRBV5-4 | CASSAGQGNSLNTEAFF
TRBJ1-2 | 15 | TRBV7-9 | CASSPFNPGFGGYTF
TRBJ2-1 | 13 | TRBV27 | CASSLRRRGEQFF
TRBJ2-3 | 13 | TRBV27 | CASSLTVTDTQYF
TRBJ2-3 | 12 | TRBV28 | CASSLSTDTQYF
TRBJ2-2 | 16 | TRBV5-1 | CASSLVASGRTGELFF
TRBJ2-1 | 17 | TRBV27 | CASSFTTPTGPYNEQFF
TRBJ2-1 | 14 | TRBV5-1 | CASSRGTGRNEQFF
TRBJ1-2 | 15 | TRBV5-1 | CASSLVSEANYGYTF
TRBJ1-1 | 14 | TRBV18 | CASSPPGRNTEAFF
TRBJ2-5 | 14 | TRBV7-2 | CASSRSLRLETQYF
TRBJ2-7 | 17 | TRBV11-3 | CASSSGPSTKSSYEQYF